This T cell receptor beta chain was found in a study of shared clonotypes between healthy human individuals. The wider study: Each donor contributed plates that comprised three CD4 naive, three CD4 memory, two CD8 naive and one CD8 memory.

Comment on this clone: Distinct nucleotide sequences in the sample also encode this CDR3.

The CDR3 consists of 14 residues. Between the trimmed V and J ends, which lost 0 bases and 1 base, there was a span of 7 bases. Germline CDR1 reads MNHEY; CDR2 reads SVGAGI. The healthy adult donors were HIV-negative and reported no recent acute infections or vaccinations. In replicate PCRs of sorted subsets, about 220 ng DNA, about 30,000 T cell genomes, was used. Source study methods: ImmunoSEQ output lacked quality scores and full-length reads, limiting matched filtering. The protocol was immunoSEQ multiplex PCR, while the TCRdb copy is restricted to in-frame clones and leaves out a portion. The V and J calls and clone size were taken over from that table, and D and trimming were inferred from the DNA. The sample records fewer than 3 million clones, about 90% being singletons.

J is TRBJ2-7 and V is TRBV6-5, with D possibly TRBD1 on 5 matching bases. The TCR comes from a young man in good health. Some clones in this sample may be carry-over from other donors' samples. Sequenced material: naive CD4+ T cells from PBMCs. Subset given: CD45RA+ positively selected. This CDR3 reads CASSYSAGSYEQYF. The DNA of the CDR3 is TGTGCCAGCAGTTACTCCGCAGGGTCCTACGAGCAGTACTTC.